This is a list of T cell receptor beta chains from one sample in a study of vaccination and CD4 T cells after COVID-19. One entry per CDR3 protein, called by TCRdb with MiXCR from the PCR reads. The table includes about 20,000 distinct CDR3 sequences, less than 55% detected once. These TCRs are of unknown antigen specificity. Material: CD4+ T cells from blood, cultured in vitro, obtained after SARS-CoV-2 vaccination. The receptors were sampled from a human donor who had recovered from COVID-19. CDR3s include the opening cysteine and the closing phenylalanine or tryptophan. The D gene is left open where the match is weak. Clone size is not always given. Where it is, it says once, few, many or a class for expanded clones.

TGTGCCACCAGCAGGGGGCTGACAGACATGGGCAATCAGCCCCAGCATTTT | CATSRGLTDMGNQPQHF | - | TRBJ1-5 | few | TRBV15
TGTGCCAGCAGCTTGGTATCAGGGACAGAGACCCAGTACTTC | CASSLVSGTETQYF | - | TRBJ2-5 | - | TRBV7-6
TGTGCCAGCAGTGACAGGGCATTGAACACTGAAGCTTTCTTT | CASSDRALNTEAFF | - | TRBJ1-1 | few | TRBV6-1
TGTGCCAGCAGTGATCGCGGCCGAGAGACCCAGTACTTC | CASSDRGRETQYF | - | TRBJ2-5 | once | TRBV25-1
TGTGCCAGCAGCTTAGATACTCTTGGCTACACCTTC | CASSLDTLGYTF | - | TRBJ1-2 | - | TRBV11-3
TGTGCCAGCAGTGAGAACATTCAGTACTTC | CASSENIQYF | - | TRBJ2-4 | few | TRBV6-1
TGTGCCAGCACGGGAACAGGGGGTCTGGCAGGAGGTCGAGCTTTCTTT | CASTGTGGLAGGRAFF | TRBD1 | TRBJ1-1 | few | TRBV25-1
TGTGCCAGTAGTATTGGGGGACAGAACACTGAAGCTTTCTTT | CASSIGGQNTEAFF | - | TRBJ1-1 | - | TRBV19
TGTGCCAGCAGTCTGACTAGTTTAACCGGGGAGCTGTTTTTT | CASSLTSLTGELFF | - | TRBJ2-2 | - | TRBV6-1
TGTGCCAGCAGTTTATCGCCGGGAACCCAAGGGACCCAGTACTTC | CASSLSPGTQGTQYF | - | TRBJ2-5 | medium-sized | TRBV27
TGTGCCAGCAGCCCAGGGGCGGTGGACGGCTACACCTTC | CASSPGAVDGYTF | - | TRBJ1-2 | few | TRBV11-3
TGTGCCACCAGCAGCACAGGGGACACGGTGAATGGCTACACCTTC | CATSSTGDTVNGYTF | TRBD1 | TRBJ1-2 | medium-sized | TRBV15
TGCAGTGCTAGAGATAACGGGAGGATCGACAATGAGCAGTTCTTC | CSARDNGRIDNEQFF | TRBD2 | TRBJ2-1 | - | TRBV20-1
TGTGCCAGCAGCCCGACAGGGAACTATGGCTACACCTTC | CASSPTGNYGYTF | TRBD1 | TRBJ1-2 | few | TRBV6-1
TGTGCCAGTAGTGCGGGGGTTAACACTGAAGCTTTCTTT | CASSAGVNTEAFF | - | TRBJ1-1 | - | TRBV19
TGTGCCAGCAAACCGATAGGATTACCCTACAATGAGCAGTTCTTC | CASKPIGLPYNEQFF | - | TRBJ2-1 | - | TRBV7-9
TGCAGTGCTAGGAGCACGAGCACAGATACGCAGTATTTT | CSARSTSTDTQYF | - | TRBJ2-3 | few | TRBV20-1
TGCAGTGCTATGAGGGGGCTTAGCAATCAGCCCCAGCATTTT | CSAMRGLSNQPQHF | TRBD1 | TRBJ1-5 | - | TRBV20-1
TGTGCCAGCAGTTACCGGGCAGGGGGCACTGAAGCTTTCTTT | CASSYRAGGTEAFF | TRBD1 | TRBJ1-1 | - | TRBV6-2/TRBV6-3
TGTGCCAGCAGCTCCGTCATTGGACGGAGCAATGAGCAGTTCTTC | CASSSVIGRSNEQFF | - | TRBJ2-1 | - | TRBV11-3
TGTGCCAGCAGCTCGCCGAGGGGGGGCTGGGAGACCCAGTACTTC | CASSSPRGGWETQYF | - | TRBJ2-5 | - | TRBV5-6
TGTGCCAGCAGTTCGCTGGGACAGCTGAACACTGAAGCTTTCTTT | CASSSLGQLNTEAFF | TRBD1 | TRBJ1-1 | - | TRBV27
TGTGCCGTCCGGAGAGGGAAGCCCTACGAGCAGTACTTC | CAVRRGKPYEQYF | - | TRBJ2-7 | once | TRBV6-1
TGTGCCAGTAGCCGGGACAGCTCAGACGTGAATGATTCACCCCTCCACTTT | CASSRDSSDVNDSPLHF | TRBD1 | TRBJ1-6 | - | TRBV19
TGTGCCAGTAAAAAGGTAGCGGGAGCAGAGACCCAGTACTTC | CASKKVAGAETQYF | TRBD2 | TRBJ2-5 | few | TRBV19
TGTGCCAGCAGGGGGACGGCGGGGGAGACCCAGTACTTC | CASRGTAGETQYF | - | TRBJ2-5 | - | TRBV28
TGTGCCAGCAGCCGCATACTAGCGGGGGGGCCCCAAGAGCAGTACTTC | CASSRILAGGPQEQYF | TRBD2 | TRBJ2-7 | - | TRBV5-4
TGTGCCAGTCGGATGGGTAATAGCAATCAGCCCCAGCATTTT | CASRMGNSNQPQHF | - | TRBJ1-5 | few | TRBV19
TGTGCCAGCAGTGACCCCGGGACACCGAACACTGAAGCTTTCTTT | CASSDPGTPNTEAFF | - | TRBJ1-1 | - | TRBV7-2
TGCAGCGGCGGCAGAGCGAACACTGAAGCTTTCTTT | CSGGRANTEAFF | - | TRBJ1-1 | few | TRBV29-1
TGTGCCAGCAGCCGGGACCCAGGGGGTGGCTACACCTTC | CASSRDPGGGYTF | TRBD1 | TRBJ1-2 | few | TRBV7-2
TGCGCCAGCAGTGAGTCTCCCGGGAGCAGCACAGATACGCAGTATTTT | CASSESPGSSTDTQYF | - | TRBJ2-3 | - | TRBV10-1
TGCAGCGCAAAGGGTGGGAGGGCAACTAATGAAAAACTGTTTTTT | CSAKGGRATNEKLFF | - | TRBJ1-4 | - | TRBV29-1
TGTGCCAGCAGTTACTCGCGAGGGTCCGGTCAGCCCCAGCATTTT | CASSYSRGSGQPQHF | - | TRBJ1-5 | - | TRBV6-5
TGTGCCAGTAGTGTGGGACAGGGGCGCCACAATGAGCAGTTCTTC | CASSVGQGRHNEQFF | TRBD1 | TRBJ2-1 | once | TRBV19
TGTGCCAGCAACGACAACTACAATGAGCAGTTCTTC | CASNDNYNEQFF | - | TRBJ2-1 | few | TRBV6-1
TGTGCCAGCAGTTACAAGGGGTCACAAGGCTACACCTTC | CASSYKGSQGYTF | - | TRBJ1-2 | - | TRBV27
TGTGCCAGCAGCTTAGTCCATAGCAATCAGCCCCAGCATTTT | CASSLVHSNQPQHF | - | TRBJ1-5 | - | TRBV7-7
TGCGCCAGCAGCTCTGCGACAGTAAAGAACACTGAAGCTTTCTTT | CASSSATVKNTEAFF | - | TRBJ1-1 | few | TRBV5-1
TGTGCCAGCAGTGAATTCCCCCCCCTCCACTTT | CASSEFPPLHF | - | TRBJ1-6 | few | TRBV6-1
TGCAGTGCTCCGGGACTAGCGGGAGAGACCCAGTACTTC | CSAPGLAGETQYF | TRBD2 | TRBJ2-5 | - | TRBV20-1
TGTGCCAGCACCTTGGACAGGGTTAGCACTGAAGCTTTCTTT | CASTLDRVSTEAFF | TRBD1 | TRBJ1-1 | - | TRBV12-3/TRBV12-4
TGTGCCAGCAGCTTAGGGGGGGCCGCTCGCAATGAGCAGTTCTTC | CASSLGGAARNEQFF | - | TRBJ2-1 | few | TRBV7-2
TGTGCCAGCTCACCACAGGGGGCGGGAGATACGCAGTATTTT | CASSPQGAGDTQYF | TRBD1 | TRBJ2-3 | - | TRBV18
TGTGCCAGCAGCTTAGGACAGGGGGGAGCGGGGCAGTACTTC | CASSLGQGGAGQYF | TRBD1 | TRBJ2-7 | once | TRBV7-9
TGTGCCAGCGATTCACGGGATGAGCAGTTCTTC | CASDSRDEQFF | - | TRBJ2-1 | - | TRBV28
TGTGCCAGCAGTGGGACAGGGTGGGGGACCCAGTACTTC | CASSGTGWGTQYF | TRBD1 | TRBJ2-5 | few | TRBV28
TGCAGTGCCCCAGTACTCGTGGGTTGGGAGCAGTACTTC | CSAPVLVGWEQYF | - | TRBJ2-7 | - | TRBV20-1
TGTGCCAGCAGCCCCCGAACAGGGTCCTCTGGAAACACCATATATTTT | CASSPRTGSSGNTIYF | - | TRBJ1-3 | - | TRBV7-8
TGCGCCAGCAGCCGGGGCGGGGGGTTCTCTGACGGCTACACCTTC | CASSRGGGFSDGYTF | - | TRBJ1-2 | - | TRBV5-1
TGTGCCAGTAGTATGGGGACCCGGGGGCCAACAGATACGCAGTATTTT | CASSMGTRGPTDTQYF | - | TRBJ2-3 | - | TRBV19
TGCAGTGCTATATTATTGTCCCCCCGGTTGGGGAGCGGCTACACCTTC | CSAILLSPRLGSGYTF | - | TRBJ1-2 | - | TRBV20-1
TGTGCCAGCAGCCGAGACCCGTCTCACGAGCAGTACTTC | CASSRDPSHEQYF | - | TRBJ2-7 | once | TRBV6-1
TGTGCCAGCAGCATCAACGGGCTGGCGGGAGAGACCCAGTACTTC | CASSINGLAGETQYF | - | TRBJ2-5 | - | TRBV11-3
TGTGCCAGCAGCTTAGGCAGGGCGGGCAATCAGCCCCAGCATTTT | CASSLGRAGNQPQHF | - | TRBJ1-5 | - | TRBV7-2